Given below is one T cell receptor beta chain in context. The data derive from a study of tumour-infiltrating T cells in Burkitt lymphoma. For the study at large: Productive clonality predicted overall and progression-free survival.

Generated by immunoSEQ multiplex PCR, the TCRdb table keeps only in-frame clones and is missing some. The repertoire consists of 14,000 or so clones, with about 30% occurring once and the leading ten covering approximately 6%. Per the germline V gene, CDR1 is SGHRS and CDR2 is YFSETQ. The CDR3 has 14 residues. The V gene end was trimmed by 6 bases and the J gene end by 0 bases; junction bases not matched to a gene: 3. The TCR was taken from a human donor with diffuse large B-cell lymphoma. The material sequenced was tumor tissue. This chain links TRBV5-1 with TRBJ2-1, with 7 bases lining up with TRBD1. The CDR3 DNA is TGCGCCAGCATGGACAGGAGCTCCTACAATGAGCAGTTCTTC. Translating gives CASMDRSSYNEQFF.